This TCR beta chain was observed in a study of cytomegalovirus exposure and HLA in healthy donors. Findings and caveats of the study: Specificity of a few CMV-associated chains for CMV antigens was verified in vitro.

Germline V gene data show CDR1 as LNHNV and CDR2 as YYDKDF (reference sequence). Germline trimming cut 5 bases from V and 4 bases from J; bases unmatched to any gene: 12. The CDR3 is 16 amino acids. In this sample, this clone turned up once. Its antigen is not known. The PCR contained 60 Vbeta and 13 Jbeta primers. The table came from immunoSEQ multiplex PCR; TCRdb's copy has only in-frame clones and leaves some out. The table includes 150,000 or so clones, roughly 80% detected once. The TCR sequence derives from a man aged 35-49 years in good health and CMV-seronegative. Material: PBMCs. The J gene is TRBJ1-2, the V gene TRBV15; 8 bases line up with TRBD1. CDR3 protein: CATSGDDRGLFYGYTF. The CDR3 bases are TGTGCCACCAGCGGTGATGACAGGGGCCTTTTCTATGGCTACACCTTC.